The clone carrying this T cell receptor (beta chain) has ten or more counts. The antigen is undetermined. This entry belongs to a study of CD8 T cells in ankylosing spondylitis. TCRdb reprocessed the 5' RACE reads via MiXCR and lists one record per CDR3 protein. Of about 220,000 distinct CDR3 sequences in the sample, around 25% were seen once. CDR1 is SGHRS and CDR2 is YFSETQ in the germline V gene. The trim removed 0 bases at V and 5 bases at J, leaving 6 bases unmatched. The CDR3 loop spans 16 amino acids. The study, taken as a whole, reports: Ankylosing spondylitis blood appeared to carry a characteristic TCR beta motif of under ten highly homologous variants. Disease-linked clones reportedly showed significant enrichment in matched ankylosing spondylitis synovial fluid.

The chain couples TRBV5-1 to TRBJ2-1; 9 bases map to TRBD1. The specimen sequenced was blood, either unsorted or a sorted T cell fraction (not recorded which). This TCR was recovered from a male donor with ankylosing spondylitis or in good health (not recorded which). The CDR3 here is CASSLAAGQGHNEQFF. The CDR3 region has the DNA TGCGCCAGCAGCTTGGCCGCGGGACAGGGCCACAATGAGCAGTTCTTC.